This entry lists 24 T cell receptor beta chains sequenced from one sample in a study of cytomegalovirus exposure and HLA in healthy donors. Primers: 60 Vbeta forward and 13 Jbeta reverse. Some clones are missing from TCRdb's copy, which holds only in-frame ones; the method was immunoSEQ multiplex PCR. The sample yields 130,000 or so clones, over 70% seen once. The sequencing input was PBMCs. The receptors derive from a woman between 35 and 50 years old in good health and CMV-seropositive.

The chain uses TRBV5-4 and TRBJ2-1; 9 bases fit TRBD2. Germline V gene sequence: CDR1 SGHNT, CDR2 YYREEE (reference sequence). V lost 0 bases to trimming and J lost 3 bases; unmatched junction nucleotides: 4. The CDR3 has 16 residues. The CDR3 sequence is CASSLGASGNYNEQFF. The CDR3 nucleotides read TGTGCCAGCAGCTTGGGCGCTAGCGGGAACTACAATGAGCAGTTCTTC. Drawing the rest from reference TRBV5-4 and TRBJ2-1, the complete variable domain is ETGVTQSPTHLIKTRGQQVTLRCSSQSGHNTVSWYQQALGQGPQFIFQYYREEENGRGNFPPRFSGLQFPNYSSELNVNALELDDSALYLCASSLGASGNYNEQFFGPGTRLTVL.

The V and J genes are TRBV5-1 and TRBJ1-5; 7 bases map to TRBD1. The CDR3 runs 14 residues. Germline-derived CDR1 and CDR2 are SGHRS and YFSETQ. V was pared by 4 bases and J by 4 bases, with 5 bases of the junction left unmatched. CDR3 DNA sequence: TGCGCCAGCAGCCCAGGGGGTCCGAATCAGCCCCAGCATTTT. It translates to CASSPGGPNQPQHF.

The V call is TRBV5-8, the J call TRBJ2-5; 7 nucleotides line up with TRBD1. CDR1 and CDR2 from the germline V gene are SGHTS and YDEGEE. The V segment lost 4 bases and the J segment 3 bases; nucleotides outside the gene matches: 9. The CDR3 runs to 15 residues. CDR3 protein: CASSPRADREETQYF. CDR3 DNA: TGTGCCAGCAGCCCGCGGGCCGACAGGGAAGAGACCCAGTACTTC.

In this sample, this clone turned up a few times. The rearrangement uses TRBV19 and TRBJ1-4, with 7 bases lining up with TRBD1. From germline, CDR1 is LNHDA and CDR2 SQIVND (reference sequence). J lost 8 bases, V lost 1 base, and 7 bases had no gene match. The CDR3 runs 15 residues. The CDR3 DNA reads as TGTGCCAGTAGTATAGGGCGACAGGGTGACGAAAAACTGTTTTTT. Protein: CASSIGRQGDEKLFF.

This chain uses TRBV9 with TRBJ2-1; 9 nucleotides align to TRBD2. This CDR3 is built from 15 residues. Germline V gene data show CDR1 as SGDLS and CDR2 as YYNGEE. With 0 bases clipped from V and 5 bases from J, the junction kept 3 bases outside the gene matches. In nucleotides, the CDR3 is TGTGCCAGCAGCGTAGGACTAGCGGAGGACAATGAGCAGTTCTTC. This sequence encodes CASSVGLAEDNEQFF.

V usage is TRBV5-1 and J usage is TRBJ1-4, with unresolved D. The CDR3 totals 15 residues. Trimming shortened V by 0 bases and J by 7 bases, and 13 bases separated the two germline ends. Germline V gene sequence: CDR1 SGHRS, CDR2 YFSETQ. CDR3: CASSLDALRGEKLFF. As DNA, the CDR3 is TGCGCCAGCAGCTTGGATGCCCTAAGAGGTGAAAAACTGTTTTTT.

This chain links TRBV18 with TRBJ1-3, with 7 bases matching TRBD1. J was trimmed by 0 bases and V by 4 bases; bases with no gene match: 3. The CDR3 is 15 residues long. Germline loops: CDR1 KGHSH, CDR2 LQKENI. CDR3 loop: CASSRDSFSGNTIYF. The CDR3 region has the DNA TGTGCCAGCTCACGGGACAGTTTCTCTGGAAACACCATATATTTT.

This chain joins TRBV6-7 and TRBJ2-2, with D possibly matching TRBD2 (6 bases). TRBV6-7 is identified as an open reading frame with a role that is uncertain. This CDR3 contains 16 residues. With 0 bases removed from V and 2 bases from J, the gap between germline ends came to 10 bases. The CDR3 DNA reads TGTGCCAGCAGTTACTCGCGGGAACAAAACACCGGGGAGCTGTTTTTT. Translating it yields CASSYSREQNTGELFF.

This chain joins TRBV4-2 and TRBJ2-2; TRBD1 agrees at 7 bases. The germline gives CDR1 LGHNA, CDR2 YNFKEQ. The CDR3 loop spans 15 amino acids. Trimming at V came to 1 base and at J to 6 bases, leaving 5 bases not matched to a gene. This CDR3 reads CASSQATGEPGELFF. In nucleotides, the CDR3 is TGTGCCAGCAGCCAAGCTACAGGGGAACCCGGGGAGCTGTTTTTT.

This clone has only a few counts. J is TRBJ1-1 and V is TRBV6-4; D gene ambiguous. This CDR3 spans 13 amino acids. V was trimmed by 3 bases and J by 4 bases, leaving 9 bases between them. Looked up from germline, CDR1 is MRHNA and CDR2 is SNTAGT. CDR3 sequence: CASSEEGGTEAFF. CDR3 coding DNA: TGTGCCAGCAGTGAAGAGGGTGGCACTGAAGCTTTCTTT.

This clone has a handful of counts. CDR3 coding DNA: TGTGCCAGCAGTCCCGGACAGGTCTATGGCTACACCTTC. Translated, it gives CASSPGQVYGYTF. The chain employs TRBV28 and TRBJ1-2, with 7 bases matching TRBD1. Germline V CDR1 and CDR2: MDHEN, SYDVKM. V dropped 5 bases and J dropped 4; count of bases not matched to a gene: 4. The CDR3 is 13 amino acids.

The V gene is TRBV2, the J gene TRBJ2-1; 11 positions agree with TRBD2. V was pared by 6 bases and J by 5 bases, with 6 bases of the junction left unmatched. From germline, CDR1 is SNHLY and CDR2 FYNNEI. This CDR3 is built from 15 residues. CDR3 sequence reads: CASSSSSGRNNEQFF. CDR3 nucleotides: TGTGCCAGCAGCTCGTCTAGCGGGAGGAACAATGAGCAGTTCTTC.

This clone turned up a few times. The rearrangement uses TRBV27 and TRBJ2-5, with TRBD1 identical over 8 bases. CDR3 length: 15 amino acids. Looked up from germline, CDR1 is MNHEY and CDR2 is SMNVEV (reference sequence). The V gene end was trimmed by 3 bases and the J gene end by 4 bases; junction bases not matched to a gene: 7. CDR3 loop: CASSLTGESGETQYF. DNA for the CDR3: TGTGCCAGCAGTTTGACAGGGGAAAGTGGAGAGACCCAGTACTTC.

The rearrangement joins TRBV5-8 to TRBJ1-5; possible D gene TRBD1, 6 bases. The CDR3 is 14 residues long. Trimming left V 4 bases short and J 6 bases short, with 14 bases between. CDR1 and CDR2 from the germline V gene are SGHTS and YDEGEE. The CDR3 reads CASSREGGLQPQHF. DNA of the CDR3: TGTGCCAGCAGCCGGGAGGGGGGTCTTCAGCCCCAGCATTTT.

V and J are TRBV11-3 and TRBJ2-7; TRBD2 is a possible D gene (5 bases). Trimming pared 0 bases from V and 6 bases from J, leaving 12 bases between. This CDR3 is 14 amino acids long. CDR1 and CDR2 (germline): SGHNT, YENEEA. CDR3 nucleotide sequence: TGTGCCAGCAGCTTAGAGGGTAGCCGGGGCGAGCAGTACTTC. It translates to CASSLEGSRGEQYF.

The chain joins TRBV11-2 to TRBJ2-5; 12 bases line up with TRBD1. The CDR3 length is 15 residues. J gave up 4 bases and V 5 bases, and 5 bases lay outside the gene matches. In germline, CDR1 is SGHAT, CDR2 FQNNGV. The CDR3 sequence: CASSPGQGARETQYF. The CDR3 nucleotides read TGTGCCAGCAGCCCGGGACAGGGGGCTCGAGAGACCCAGTACTTC.

The rearrangement joins TRBV7-7 to TRBJ2-5; maybe TRBD2 (6 bases). Trimming shortened V by 5 bases and J by 3 bases, and 16 bases separated the two germline ends. The CDR3 covers 15 residues. Germline CDR1 reads SSHAT; CDR2 reads FNYEAQ (reference sequence). The CDR3 DNA reads TGTGCCAGCAGCCCCTGGGGCAGGGAGGAAGAGACCCAGTACTTC. Its translation is CASSPWGREEETQYF.

The gene calls are TRBV4-2 and TRBJ2-6; 11 positions agree with TRBD1. Trimming at V came to 2 bases and at J to 2 bases, leaving 2 bases not matched to a gene. CDR1 is LGHNA and CDR2 is YNFKEQ in the germline V gene. The CDR3 consists of 17 residues. CDR3 residues: CASSQWTGGTGANVLTF. CDR3 DNA: TGTGCCAGCAGCCAATGGACAGGGGGCACTGGGGCCAACGTCCTGACTTTC.

The V and J genes are TRBV27 and TRBJ1-1; perhaps TRBD1 as D (5 bases). This CDR3 comprises 16 residues. Germline CDR1 reads MNHEY; CDR2 reads SMNVEV (reference sequence). Trimming stripped 6 bases from V and 5 bases from J, with 22 bases between. The CDR3 region has the DNA TGTGCCAGCAGCCACTATACTACCCCGGGGGTAACTGAAGCTTTCTTT. Translation gives CASSHYTTPGVTEAFF.

This CDR3 is CASSLGGSDTQYF. The CDR3 DNA follows: TGTGCCAGCAGCTTGGGGGGGTCAGATACGCAGTATTTT. The chain joins TRBV7-2 to TRBJ2-3; 7 nucleotides agree with TRBD2. The CDR3 consists of 13 residues. The ends lost 3 bases at V and 4 bases at J; junction bases unmatched: 1. Germline V gene sequence: CDR1 SGHTA, CDR2 FQGNSA.

The chain combines TRBV9 with TRBJ2-1, with 8 bases lining up with TRBD2. V was pared by 3 bases and J by 2 bases, with 4 bases of the junction left unmatched. The CDR3 is made up of 15 amino acids. Per germline, CDR1 SGDLS and CDR2 YYNGEE. CDR3 sequence reads: CASSGTSGAYNEQFF. Here the CDR3 DNA reads TGTGCCAGCAGCGGTACTAGCGGCGCCTACAATGAGCAGTTCTTC.

V gene TRBV21-1 combines with J gene TRBJ2-3; the table's D call of TRBD2 was not tested on the DNA. TRBV21-1 is a pseudogene. The CDR3 runs to 19 residues. The CDR3 sequence: CASRTGTSGGADSTDTQYF. CDR3 nucleotide sequence: TGTGCCAGCAGAACCGGGACTAGCGGGGGCGCTGATTCCACAGATACGCAGTATTTT.

This clone is a singleton in its sample. This sequence joins TRBV5-4 and TRBJ2-1; 8 bases agree with TRBD1. Per germline, CDR1 SGHNT and CDR2 YYREEE (reference sequence). J was trimmed by 7 bases and V by 3 bases; bases with no gene match: 9. The CDR3 sequence is 15 residues long. CDR3 protein: CASSSGQGEKNEQFF. In DNA, the CDR3 is TGTGCCAGCAGCTCCGGACAGGGAGAGAAAAATGAGCAGTTCTTC.

The chain recombines TRBV21-1 with TRBJ2-5; the D call in the table, TRBD2, was not verified against the DNA. TRBV21-1 is designated a pseudogene. The CDR3 has 14 residues. DNA for the CDR3: TGTGCCAGCAGCAAAGGGGTGGGAGAAGAGACCCAGTACTTC. This translates into CASSKGVGEETQYF.